These T cell receptor beta chains were read from a single sample in a study of T-cell memory formation after mild COVID-19. TCRdb redid the calling of the 5' RACE reads with MiXCR, one entry per CDR3 protein. The sample carries approximately 230,000 distinct CDR3 sequences, around 17% recorded once. The material sequenced was PBMCs or a T cell subset sorted from them (not recorded which). Receptors originate from a man aged 18 to 30 who had mild COVID-19 (a few samples of this study predate the infection). Cell type and time point are not known. Each CDR3 is given with its conserved first and last residue. A D gene is named only where the DNA matches it firmly. For some rows the clone size is stated as once, few or many, or as a class when expanded; others skip it.

TRBV7-2,many,-,TRBJ1-4,CASSLGQGSGRKLFF,TGTGCCAGCAGCTTAGGGCAGGGCTCGGGACGGAAACTGTTTTTT
TRBV4-3,-,-,TRBJ2-5,CASSQDSGLVGETQYF,TGCGCCAGCAGCCAAGATAGTGGCCTAGTCGGCGAGACCCAGTACTTC
TRBV6-1,few,-,TRBJ2-6,CASSAGGPSGANVLTF,TGTGCCAGCAGTGCCGGAGGGCCCTCTGGGGCCAACGTCCTGACTTTC
TRBV6-2/TRBV6-3,few,-,TRBJ1-5,CASSYRGSPQHF,TGTGCCAGCAGTTACCGGGGATCGCCCCAGCATTTT
TRBV12-3/TRBV12-4,few,-,TRBJ1-2,CASSTQTAGYGYTF,TGTGCCAGCAGTACCCAGACGGCTGGCTATGGCTACACCTTC
TRBV4-3,few,TRBD1,TRBJ1-4,CASTSNAPGQVNEKLFF,TGCGCCAGCACCAGTAACGCCCCGGGACAGGTTAATGAAAAACTGTTTTTT
TRBV5-1,few,TRBD1,TRBJ1-1,CASSLGQGLEAFF,TGCGCCAGCAGCTTGGGACAGGGGCTTGAAGCTTTCTTT
TRBV6-6,few,-,TRBJ1-1,CASSYVGATTEAFF,TGTGCCAGCAGTTACGTAGGCGCCACCACTGAAGCTTTCTTT
TRBV6-1,-,TRBD1,TRBJ1-6,CASSPGTGYNSPLHF,TGTGCCAGCAGCCCCGGGACAGGATATAATTCACCCCTCCACTTT
TRBV7-2,many,-,TRBJ2-5,CASSFQASQETQYF,TGTGCCAGCAGCTTCCAGGCTTCACAAGAGACCCAGTACTTC
TRBV24-1,-,-,TRBJ1-2,CATSDPTGGSYGYTF,TGTGCCACCAGTGATCCTACTGGAGGAAGCTATGGCTACACCTTC
TRBV5-1,few,-,TRBJ2-3,CASNDLSGVADTQYF,TGCGCCAGCAATGATCTTAGTGGGGTCGCAGATACGCAGTATTTT
TRBV6-2/TRBV6-3,few,-,TRBJ1-1,CASSYSRKAQNTEAFF,TGTGCCAGCAGTTACTCGCGGAAGGCCCAGAACACTGAAGCTTTCTTT
TRBV28,many,-,TRBJ1-3,CASTFSVGNTIYF,TGTGCCAGCACCTTTTCGGTGGGAAACACCATATATTTT
TRBV4-2,few,-,TRBJ1-1,CASSLTPVGNTEAFF,TGTGCCAGCAGCCTGACCCCGGTCGGGAACACTGAAGCTTTCTTT
TRBV5-1,few,-,TRBJ2-3,CASSTTGSTDTQYF,TGCGCCAGCAGCACAACAGGGAGCACAGATACGCAGTATTTT
TRBV5-1,-,-,TRBJ2-6,CASSLDPPTVTRANVLTF,TGCGCCAGCAGCTTGGACCCTCCGACGGTCACTAGGGCCAACGTCCTGACTTTC
TRBV4-3,few,-,TRBJ1-2,CASSPSSLNYGYTF,TGCGCCAGCAGCCCATCTAGCCTTAACTATGGCTACACCTTC
TRBV4-1,-,-,TRBJ2-7,CASSQDPGTRSYEQYF,TGCGCCAGCAGCCAGGACCCGGGGACACGATCCTACGAGCAGTACTTC
TRBV5-1,few,-,TRBJ1-2,CASSGGTTGYTF,TGCGCCAGCAGCGGGGGGACAACGGGCTACACCTTC
TRBV29-1,-,-,TRBJ2-3,CSVGRGTDTQYF,TGCAGCGTTGGCAGGGGCACAGATACGCAGTATTTT
TRBV20-1,-,-,TRBJ1-3,CSAGTVPRDVISGNTIYF,TGCAGTGCGGGGACTGTTCCGAGGGATGTAATCTCTGGAAACACCATATATTTT
TRBV20-1,few,-,TRBJ1-1,CSAREQGMNTEAFF,TGCAGTGCTAGGGAACAGGGAATGAACACTGAAGCTTTCTTT
TRBV12-3/TRBV12-4,few,-,TRBJ1-2,CASSSPPRGSYGYTF,TGTGCCAGCAGTTCCCCTCCCAGGGGCTCCTATGGCTACACCTTC
TRBV18,few,-,TRBJ2-5,CASSLRQAPQETQYF,TGTGCCAGCTCACTCCGACAGGCCCCCCAAGAGACCCAGTACTTC
TRBV20-1,few,-,TRBJ1-2,CSARKLVYGYTF,TGCAGTGCTAGAAAGTTGGTCTATGGCTACACCTTC
TRBV6-1,many,TRBD2,TRBJ2-6,CASSEVGGTGANVLTF,TGTGCCAGCAGTGAAGTGGGGGGGACTGGGGCCAACGTCCTGACTTTC
TRBV20-1,many,-,TRBJ1-1,CSAYDRHTEAFF,TGCAGTGCTTACGACAGGCACACTGAAGCTTTCTTT
TRBV20-1,few,-,TRBJ2-1,CSARPLTRSEQFF,TGCAGTGCTAGACCCCTGACTAGATCTGAGCAGTTCTTC
TRBV4-3,few,-,TRBJ2-5,CASSQDLGRVVRAQYF,TGCGCCAGCAGCCAAGATCTGGGCAGGGTGGTACGGGCCCAGTACTTC
TRBV23-1,many,TRBD2,TRBJ2-3,CASPRTSGTDTQYF,TGCGCCAGCCCTCGGACTAGCGGCACAGATACGCAGTATTTT
TRBV5-1,-,TRBD1,TRBJ2-3,CASTSGTGGFQPGTDTQYF,TGCGCCAGCACCTCCGGGACAGGGGGCTTCCAGCCAGGCACAGATACGCAGTATTTT
TRBV11-2,-,TRBD1,TRBJ2-2,CASSLVSRGHAGELFF,TGTGCCAGCAGCTTAGTTTCCAGGGGGCATGCCGGGGAGCTGTTTTTT
TRBV20-1,-,-,TRBJ2-7,CSASDPYEQYF,TGCAGTGCTAGTGATCCCTACGAGCAGTACTTC
TRBV5-1,-,TRBD1,TRBJ2-3,CASSYAGTGPISTDTQYF,TGCGCCAGCAGTTATGCCGGGACAGGGCCTATCAGCACAGATACGCAGTATTTT
TRBV20-1,few,-,TRBJ1-1,CSAPSGDTEAFF,TGCAGTGCCCCCTCGGGGGACACTGAAGCTTTCTTT
TRBV28,-,-,TRBJ1-1,CASSLKASEAFF,TGTGCCAGCAGTCTTAAGGCCAGTGAAGCTTTCTTT
TRBV3-1,-,TRBD2,TRBJ2-4,CASSQEGKRGTENIQYF,TGTGCCAGCAGCCAAGAGGGGAAGCGGGGGACCGAAAACATTCAGTACTTC
TRBV7-3,few,-,TRBJ2-2,CASSLKVRLGQANTGELFF,TGTGCCAGCAGCTTAAAAGTCAGGTTGGGGCAGGCGAACACCGGGGAGCTGTTTTTT
TRBV19,-,-,TRBJ1-2,CASGRRQRDYGYTF,TGTGCCAGTGGGAGACGGCAACGGGACTATGGCTACACCTTC